What follows are 18 T cell receptor beta chains derived from one specimen sequenced in a study of CD8 T cells in Susac syndrome. A quantity of about 0.5 to 1 ug RNA underwent reverse transcription using random hexamers. Each CDR3 protein gets one entry after TCRdb re-called the immunoSEQ multiplex PCR reads with MiXCR. The table lists approximately 100,000 distinct CDR3 sequences, approximately 96% of them singletons, with more than 0.08% in the top ten. The specimen sequenced was CD4+ T cells from PBMCs. These receptors originate from a human donor in good health.

V and J are TRBV4-3 and TRBJ1-5; D is undetermined. This CDR3 has 14 amino acids. The V end lost 1 base, the J end lost 7 bases, and 11 bases lay between the germline ends. Germline CDR1 is LGHNA and CDR2 is YSLEER. The CDR3 nucleotides are TGCGCCAGCAGCCAAGGTACATCGGGGCAGCCCCAGCATTTT. Residues: CASSQGTSGQPQHF.

The chain combines TRBV29-1 with TRBJ2-1; TRBD2 might be the D (5 bases). There are 14 residues in the CDR3. Deletions cut 3 bases from V and 8 bases from J, with 17 bases between. Germline CDR1 is SQVTM and CDR2 is ANQGSEA. The CDR3 DNA reads TGCAGCGTTGACCTAGCTAGTTCTTTCCATGAGCAGTTCTTC. Protein sequence: CSVDLASSFHEQFF.

The rearrangement uses TRBV3-1 and TRBJ1-2; 7 nucleotides align to TRBD1. V shed 4 bases, J shed 9 bases, and the junction held 8 bases outside the gene matches. Germline lookup yields CDR1 LGHDT and CDR2 YNNKEL (reference sequence). CDR3 length: 13 amino acids. This CDR3 reads CASSLTHRGRYTF. DNA for the CDR3: TGTGCCAGCAGCCTGACTCACAGGGGACGCTACACCTTC.

J is TRBJ1-1 and V is TRBV5-4, with a tentative D call TRBD1 (5 bases). Per germline, CDR1 SGHNT and CDR2 YYREEE (reference sequence). The CDR3 consists of 15 residues. Deletions cut 0 bases from V and 1 base from J, with 10 bases between. In DNA, the CDR3 is TGTGCCAGCAGCTTGGCAGGTACAGGGAACACTGAAGCTTTCTTT. Protein sequence: CASSLAGTGNTEAFF.

This sequence joins TRBV7-2 and TRBJ2-2, with a tentative D call TRBD1 (6 bases). CDR1 SGHTA and CDR2 FQGNSA come from the germline V gene. V was pared by 5 bases and J by 4 bases, with 8 bases between. The CDR3 consists of 13 residues. In nucleotides, the CDR3 is TGTGCCAGCAGCAAAGGGGGCACCGGGGAGCTGTTTTTT. This translates into CASSKGGTGELFF.

The gene calls are TRBV6-5 and TRBJ2-7; D remains ambiguous. Looked up from germline, CDR1 is MNHEY and CDR2 is SVGAGI. The CDR3 totals 13 residues. The germline V and J ends were trimmed by 0 bases and 7 bases, with 10 bases remaining between them. The CDR3 protein is CASSYSMGFEQYF. Here the CDR3 DNA reads TGTGCCAGCAGTTACTCTATGGGTTTTGAGCAGTACTTC.

The chain links TRBV25-1 to TRBJ2-5; the D gene is possibly TRBD1 (6 bases). Germline CDR1 MGHDK, CDR2 SYGVNS. The CDR3 extends over 17 amino acids. V dropped 2 bases and J dropped 0 bases, with 16 bases sitting between them. CDR3 in DNA: TGTGCCAGCAGTGAACACACAGGGATCGAGTACCAAGAGACCCAGTACTTC. It is translated as CASSEHTGIEYQETQYF.

This chain uses TRBV15 with TRBJ2-3; 7 nucleotides match TRBD2. In germline, CDR1 is LNHNV, CDR2 YYDKDF (reference sequence). The CDR3 runs 15 residues. V was pared by 2 bases and J by 0 bases, with 2 bases of the junction left unmatched. The CDR3 reads CATSRQGGSTDTQYF. CDR3 DNA: TGTGCCACCAGCAGACAGGGAGGGAGCACAGATACGCAGTATTTT. Based on the CDR3 plus reference TRBV15 and TRBJ2-3, the full variable domain is DAMVIQNPRYQVTQFGKPVTLSCSQTLNHNVMYWYQQKSSQAPKLLFHYYDKDFNNEADTPDNFQSRRPNTSFCFLDIRSPGLGDTAMYLCATSRQGGSTDTQYFGPGTRLTVL.

The sample holds one count of this clonotype. The chain uses TRBV25-1 and TRBJ2-7; 10 nucleotides agree with TRBD1. After removal of 6 bases from V and 4 bases from J, the junction contained 6 bases not matched to a gene. The CDR3 runs 14 residues. Germline V lookup: CDR1 MGHDK, CDR2 SYGVNS. CDR3 DNA: TGTGCCAGCAGCCCCCTGGACAGGGGGTACGAGCAGTACTTC. Amino acid sequence: CASSPLDRGYEQYF.

The chain combines TRBV6-5 with TRBJ1-2; D perhaps matches TRBD1 (5 bases). The CDR3 runs to 13 residues. Trimming took off 2 bases at V and 2 bases at J, with 6 bases between the two ends. Looked up from germline, CDR1 is MNHEY and CDR2 is SVGAGI. The CDR3 spells CASSYEGNYGYTF. The CDR3 DNA sequence: TGTGCCAGCAGTTACGAGGGGAACTATGGCTACACCTTC.

The V gene is TRBV4-2, the J gene TRBJ2-2; D may be TRBD1 or TRBD2 (5 bases each). Germline V gene lookup returns CDR1 LGHNA and CDR2 YNFKEQ. CDR3 size: 17 residues. The V gene lost 1 base and the J gene lost 6 bases, with 18 bases spanning the gap. This CDR3 is CASSQVSSNTGPGELFF. In nucleotides, the CDR3 is TGTGCCAGCAGCCAAGTGTCTAGCAACACAGGACCCGGGGAGCTGTTTTTT.

The genes are TRBV2 and TRBJ2-3; possibly TRBD1 for D (6 bases). The CDR3 has 15 amino acids. Trimming took off 5 bases at V and 0 bases at J, with 12 bases between the two ends. From germline, CDR1 is SNHLY and CDR2 FYNNEI. The CDR3: CASSFSRGSTDTQYF. The CDR3 nucleotides are TGTGCCAGCAGTTTTTCCAGGGGTAGCACAGATACGCAGTATTTT.

This rearrangement joins TRBV4-3 to TRBJ2-6; D is unclear. The CDR3 has 17 amino acids. Germline lookup yields CDR1 LGHNA and CDR2 YSLEER. Trimming stripped 0 bases from V and 0 bases from J, with 9 bases between. This CDR3 reads CASSQESYTSGANVLTF. In nucleotides, the CDR3 is TGCGCCAGCAGCCAAGAAAGTTATACCTCTGGGGCCAACGTCCTGACTTTC.

This clonotype was seen only once. This chain joins TRBV7-3 and TRBJ2-4; 10 nucleotides line up with TRBD1. This CDR3 has 16 amino acids. J was trimmed by 8 bases and V by 3 bases; bases with no gene match: 10. Germline V gives CDR1 SGHTA, CDR2 FQGTGA. The CDR3 region has the DNA TGTGCCAGCAGCTTGGGGGACAGGGGCACACACGACATTCAGTACTTC. Protein product: CASSLGDRGTHDIQYF.

This clonotype was recorded only once. The chain joins TRBV6-1 to TRBJ1-4, with 8 bases identical to TRBD1. J gave up 7 bases and V 3 bases, and 4 bases lay outside the gene matches. Germline loops: CDR1 MNHNS, CDR2 SASEGT. There are 14 residues in the CDR3. DNA of the CDR3: TGTGCCAGCAGTGACCGGACAGGGATTGAAAAACTGTTTTTT. Translation gives CASSDRTGIEKLFF.

This clonotype has just a few counts. V usage is TRBV12-3 or TRBV12-4 and J usage is TRBJ2-5; possibly TRBD1 or TRBD2 for D (5 bases each). Trimming took off 5 bases at V and 1 base at J, with 8 bases between the two ends. The CDR3 covers 13 residues. CDR3 nucleotides: TGTGCCAGCAGTCCGGGGCCCCAAGAGACCCAGTACTTC. Translating it yields CASSPGPQETQYF.

V is TRBV6-2 or TRBV6-3 and J is TRBJ2-3; D tentatively fits TRBD1 or TRBD2 (6 bases each). Germline loops: CDR1 MNHEY, CDR2 SVGEGT. The CDR3 has 15 amino acids. V was cut by 2 bases and J by 2 bases, with 11 bases left in between. The CDR3 DNA reads as TGTGCCAGCAGTTACATGGGGGGCCTCACAGATACGCAGTATTTT. It specifies CASSYMGGLTDTQYF.

CDR3 region: CASSLGTGYTGELFF. The CDR3 DNA reads as TGTGCCAGCAGCCTGGGCACAGGGTACACCGGGGAGCTGTTTTTT. J is TRBJ2-2 and V is TRBV7-9; perhaps TRBD1 as D (6 bases). Trimming removed 5 bases at V and 3 bases at J, with 13 bases between. This CDR3 spans 15 amino acids. Germline V gives CDR1 SEHNR, CDR2 FQNEAQ (reference sequence).